Shown below are 7 T cell receptor beta chains from a single sample sequenced in a study of T-cell reconstitution after alpha-beta-depleted transplantation in children. As it was prepared, the TCRbeta library received unique molecular identifiers. MiXCR, applied by TCRdb to the PCR reads, yields one record per CDR3 protein. Here the sample spans some 8,000 distinct CDR3 sequences, 9.5% to 15% being singletons. The sample was PBMCs, mostly from graft donor cells, taken 60 days after TCRalphabeta/CD19-depleted stem cell transplant. The source is a patient between 2 and 9 years old who had a stem cell transplant for inherited bone marrow failure, so the T cells may come from the graft donor.

There are many counts of this clonotype. The rearrangement uses TRBV5-5 and TRBJ2-5; D possibly corresponds to TRBD2 (5 bases). V dropped 4 bases and J dropped 5 bases, with 12 bases sitting between them. From germline, CDR1 is SGHKS and CDR2 YYEKEE (reference sequence). The CDR3 contains 13 residues. DNA of the CDR3: TGTGCCAGCAGCCCGGATTTAGCGGAGACCCAGTACTTC. Protein sequence: CASSPDLAETQYF.

This clonotype was recorded at least ten times. The chain uses TRBV4-2 and TRBJ2-2; 11 bases are shared with TRBD2. The length of the CDR3 is 17 residues. CDR1 is LGHNA, CDR2 YNFKEQ, per germline. With 1 base clipped from V and 6 bases from J, the junction kept 7 bases outside the gene matches. CDR3 in amino acids: CASSQVSLAGGSGELFF. CDR3 in DNA: TGTGCCAGCAGCCAAGTTTCCCTAGCGGGAGGTTCCGGGGAGCTGTTTTTT.

Many counts were recorded for this clonotype. The chain couples TRBV5-1 to TRBJ2-5; D unresolved. The germline V gene encodes CDR1 SGHRS and CDR2 YFSETQ. Trimming removed 2 bases at V and 2 bases at J, with 4 bases between. This CDR3 is built from 12 residues. The CDR3 DNA follows: TGCGCCAGCAGCTTACTTCAAGAGACCCAGTACTTC. Encoded protein: CASSLLQETQYF.

In this sample, this clonotype turned up many times. V gene TRBV5-6 combines with J gene TRBJ1-5, with D perhaps TRBD1 (6 bases). Germline lookup yields CDR1 SGHDT and CDR2 YYEEEE. Trimming took 4 bases from V and 3 from J, leaving 11 bases between them. This CDR3 has 14 amino acids. For the CDR3, the DNA is TGTGCCAGCAGCGTACAGGGATTCAATCAGCCCCAGCATTTT. Translating it yields CASSVQGFNQPQHF.

This clonotype was counted between two and nine times. Possible read error: a much larger clone is one base away. The chain couples TRBV20-1 to TRBJ2-2; TRBD2 aligns across 14 bases. Germline CDR1 DFQATT, CDR2 SNEGSKA (reference sequence). The CDR3 is made up of 20 amino acids. The DNA of the CDR3 is TGCAGGGCTCCGGGACTAGCGGGAGCCAACCCCCTTATGCCCACCGGGGAGCTGTTTTTT. It yields the protein CRAPGLAGANPLMPTGELFF.

This clonotype was counted many times. This chain joins TRBV6-2 or TRBV6-3 and TRBJ1-5; no definite D call. V was clipped by 2 bases and J by 6 bases, with 14 bases between them. This CDR3 is built from 15 residues. Germline CDR1 MNHEY, CDR2 SVGEGT. CDR3 in amino acids: CASSYPKADFQPQHF. CDR3 nucleotide sequence: TGTGCCAGCAGTTACCCGAAAGCTGATTTTCAGCCCCAGCATTTT.

The rearrangement links TRBV4-3 to TRBJ2-3; D remains unclear. This CDR3 region has 14 residues. Germline V gives CDR1 LGHNA, CDR2 YSLEER. Trimming stripped 0 bases from V and 5 bases from J, with 9 bases between. The CDR3 is CASSQEGKRDTQYF. The CDR3 DNA follows: TGCGCCAGCAGCCAAGAGGGAAAGCGAGATACGCAGTATTTT.